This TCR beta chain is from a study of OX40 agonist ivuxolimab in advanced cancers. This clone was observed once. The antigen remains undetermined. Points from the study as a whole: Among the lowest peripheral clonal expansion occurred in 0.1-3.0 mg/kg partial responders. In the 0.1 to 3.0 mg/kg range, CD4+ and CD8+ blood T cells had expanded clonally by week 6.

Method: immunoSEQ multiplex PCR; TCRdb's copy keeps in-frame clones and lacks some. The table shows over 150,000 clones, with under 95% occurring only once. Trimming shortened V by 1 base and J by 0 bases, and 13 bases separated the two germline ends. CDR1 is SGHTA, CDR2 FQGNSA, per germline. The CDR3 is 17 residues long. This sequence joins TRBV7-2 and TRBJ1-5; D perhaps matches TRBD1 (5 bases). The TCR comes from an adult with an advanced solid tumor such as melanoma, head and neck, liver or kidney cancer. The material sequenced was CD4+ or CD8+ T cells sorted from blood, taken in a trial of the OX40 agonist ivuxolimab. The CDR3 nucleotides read TGTGCCAGCAGCTTAGGGTTGACAGCGTATAGCAATCAGCCCCAGCATTTT. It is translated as CASSLGLTAYSNQPQHF.